This entry features one T cell receptor (beta chain) sequence. Its matching antigen is unknown. Time point described: sample taken at primary tumor resection. The donor population consisted of under 75 patients with untreated, early-stage non-small cell lung cancer. Whole RNA was taken from tumor, nontumor lung or frozen PBMC; it was then sequenced unsorted. A unique molecular identifier was attached to every TCR cDNA molecule. TCRdb reprocessed the 5' RACE reads via MiXCR and lists one record per CDR3 protein. Of some 23,000 distinct CDR3 sequences in the sample, 7% were seen once. This record belongs to a study of spatial heterogeneity in lung cancer. Overall study findings and caveats: Blood contained ubiquitous expanded tumor TCRs more at resection than at follow-up.

This TCR was recovered from a male donor with early-stage non-small cell lung cancer. Sequencing was performed on PBMCs, taken at surgery.

The CDR3 nucleotides read TGTGCCAGCAGCGCCGGGACAGGGGTAACCGGGGAGCTGTTTTTT. Its translation is CASSAGTGVTGELFF. This chain joins TRBV3-1 and TRBJ2-2; 10 nucleotides match TRBD1. The CDR3 runs to 15 residues. Unmatched junction bases numbered 5, after V lost 5 bases and J lost 5 bases. CDR1 and CDR2 from the germline V gene are LGHDT and YNNKEL (reference sequence).